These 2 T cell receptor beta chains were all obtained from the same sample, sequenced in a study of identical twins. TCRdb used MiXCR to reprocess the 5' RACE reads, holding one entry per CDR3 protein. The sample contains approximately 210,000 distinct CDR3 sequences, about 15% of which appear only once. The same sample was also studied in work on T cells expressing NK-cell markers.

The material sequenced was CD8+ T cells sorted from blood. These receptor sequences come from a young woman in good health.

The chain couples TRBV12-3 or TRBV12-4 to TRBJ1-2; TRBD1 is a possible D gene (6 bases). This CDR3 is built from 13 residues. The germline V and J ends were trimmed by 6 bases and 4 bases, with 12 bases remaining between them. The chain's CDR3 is CASSIRGAYGYTF. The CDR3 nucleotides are TGTGCCAGCAGCATCAGGGGCGCCTATGGCTACACCTTC.

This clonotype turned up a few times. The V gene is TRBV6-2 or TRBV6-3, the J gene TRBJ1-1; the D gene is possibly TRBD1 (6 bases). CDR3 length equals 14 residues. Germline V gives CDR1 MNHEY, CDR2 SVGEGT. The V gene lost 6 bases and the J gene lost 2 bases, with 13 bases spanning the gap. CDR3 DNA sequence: TGTGCCAGCAGGTTGACAGGTCTCAACACTGAAGCTTTCTTT. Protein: CASRLTGLNTEAFF.